What follows are 9 T cell receptor beta chains derived from one specimen sequenced in a study of T-cell reconstitution after alpha-beta-depleted transplantation in children. Researchers prepared the TCRbeta library using unique molecular identifiers, the study reports. TCRdb ran MiXCR on the PCR reads and lists one entry per CDR3 protein. The repertoire has a few hundred thousand distinct CDR3 sequences, about an eighth of them found once; the top ten carry about 3.9%. Material: PBMCs, obtained from the stem cell graft. The origin of the receptors is a human donor who donated a stem cell graft to a child with Fanconi anemia.

This clonotype was observed a few times. CDR3 protein: CASSLAVDRTEAFF. DNA of the CDR3: TGCGCCAGCAGCTTGGCCGTCGACAGGACTGAAGCTTTCTTT. V is TRBV5-1 and J is TRBJ1-1; maybe TRBD1 (6 bases). V gave up 0 bases and J gave up 5 bases, with 11 bases separating them. Germline CDR1 and CDR2: SGHRS and YFSETQ. The CDR3 is 14 amino acids. The full variable domain, completed using reference TRBV5-1 and TRBJ1-1, is KAGVTQTPRYLIKTRGQQVTLSCSPISGHRSVSWYQQTPGQGLQFLFEYFSETQRNKGNFPGRFSGRQFSNSRSEMNVSTLELGDSALYLCASSLAVDRTEAFFGQGTRLTVV.

V is TRBV18 and J is TRBJ1-1, with D possibly being TRBD1 (6 bases). The CDR3 sequence is 16 residues long. The V end lost 3 bases, the J end lost 0 bases, and 14 bases lay between the germline ends. The germline V gene encodes CDR1 KGHSH and CDR2 LQKENI. The CDR3 spells CASSPYTGAMNTEAFF. The CDR3 DNA reads as TGTGCCAGCTCACCCTACACGGGGGCGATGAACACTGAAGCTTTCTTT.

This clonotype was recorded a few times. The V and J genes are TRBV6-2 or TRBV6-3 and TRBJ2-2; 7 bases fit TRBD1. CDR1 and CDR2 (germline): MNHEY, SVGEGT. The CDR3 covers 16 residues. J was trimmed by 3 bases and V by 10 bases; bases with no gene match: 14. The CDR3 DNA reads TGTGCCACTGAGACTGACAGGGCGCCCGACACCGGGGAGCTGTTTTTT. This sequence encodes CATETDRAPDTGELFF.

A few counts support this clonotype. V usage is TRBV20-1 and J usage is TRBJ1-2, with 7 bases lining up with TRBD1. The V gene's germline CDR1 is DFQATT and CDR2 SNEGSKA (reference sequence). Trimming took 3 bases from V and 5 from J; bases not matched to a gene: 6. CDR3 length: 13 residues. CDR3 nucleotide sequence: TGCAGTGCTAGGGTTGACAGGGAGTATGGCTACACCTTC. This translates into CSARVDREYGYTF.

This clonotype appeared many times. The chain employs TRBV7-2 and TRBJ1-5, with a tentative D call TRBD1 (6 bases). The CDR3 length is 15 residues. Trimming cost V 0 bases and J 4 bases, with 10 bases left between them. From germline, CDR1 is SGHTA and CDR2 FQGNSA. CDR3 sequence: CASSLAGGPNQPQHF. CDR3 DNA sequence: TGTGCCAGCAGCTTAGCTGGGGGGCCAAATCAGCCCCAGCATTTT.

This chain connects TRBV12-3 or TRBV12-4 to TRBJ2-3, with D perhaps matching TRBD2 (5 bases). The CDR3 consists of 15 residues. V was pared by 3 bases and J by 0 bases, with 10 bases between. CDR3 nucleotides: TGTGCCAGCAGTTTCTTTTCGGGGAGCACAGATACGCAGTATTTT. It specifies CASSFFSGSTDTQYF.

The sample holds a few counts of this clonotype. The rearrangement links TRBV20-1 to TRBJ2-5, with D perhaps matching TRBD2 (6 bases). The CDR3 is 15 residues long. Germline V gene lookup returns CDR1 DFQATT and CDR2 SNEGSKA (reference sequence). V lost 0 bases to trimming and J lost 3 bases, with 14 bases between them. This CDR3 is CSARDRRRGEETQYF. CDR3 DNA: TGCAGTGCTAGAGATCGCAGGAGGGGAGAAGAGACCCAGTACTTC.

This clonotype was observed many times. This rearrangement joins TRBV10-3 to TRBJ2-2; no clear D. The CDR3 sequence is 13 residues long. The V and J ends lost 0 bases and 5 bases respectively, with 4 bases between them. The V gene's germline CDR1 is ENHRY and CDR2 SYGVKD. CDR3: CAISESGTGELFF. DNA for the CDR3: TGTGCCATCAGTGAGTCGGGGACCGGGGAGCTGTTTTTT.

Only a few counts were recorded for this clonotype. V and J are TRBV20-1 and TRBJ2-2, with D perhaps TRBD2 (5 bases). The V and J ends lost 0 bases and 4 bases respectively, with 15 bases between them. The CDR3 is 16 amino acids. CDR1 and CDR2 from the germline V gene are DFQATT and SNEGSKA (reference sequence). For the CDR3, the DNA is TGCAGTGCTAGAGATCCGGGGATAACACCCACCGGGGAGCTGTTTTTT. Protein: CSARDPGITPTGELFF.